The clone carrying this TCR beta chain has a handful of counts. In the original analysis: Amplified reference gene primers provided the basis for estimating nucleated cell counts. This table comes from immunoSEQ multiplex PCR, and its TCRdb copy is limited to in-frame clones, with some not included. The DNA was the basis for D and trimming; V, J and clone size are from that table. The table records over 150,000 clones, approximately 80% of them present only once. This sample is drawn from a study of blood T cell repertoires in COVID-19. Across the whole study: Samples taken during acute and convalescent COVID-19 were collected in the United States, Italy and Spain. The cDNA or gDNA used as material had been derived from T cells, B-cell-depleted T cells, or PBMCs.

This receptor was identified in a man aged 55 to 70 with acute or convalescent COVID-19. Sequencing input: peripheral blood.

CDR3 in amino acids: CASSLEAGDWYGYTF. The DNA of the CDR3 is TGTGCCAGCAGCTTAGAGGCGGGGGATTGGTATGGCTACACCTTC. V is TRBV11-2 and J is TRBJ1-2; tentative D call: TRBD1 (5 bases). Per the germline V gene, CDR1 is SGHAT and CDR2 is FQNNGV. This CDR3 contains 15 residues. V shed 0 bases and J shed 5 bases, with 13 bases lying between them. The full variable domain, rest sourced from reference TRBV11-2 and TRBJ1-2, is EAGVAQSPRYKIIEKRQSVAFWCNPISGHATLYWYQQILGQGPKLLIQFQNNGVVDDSQLPKDRFSAERLKGVDSTLKIQPAKLEDSAVYLCASSLEAGDWYGYTFGSGTRLTVV.